Listed below are T cell receptor beta chains from one sample, sequenced in a study of vaccination and CD4 T cells after COVID-19. Via MiXCR, TCRdb re-called the PCR reads, giving one row per CDR3 protein. This sample has about 10,000 distinct CDR3 sequences; about 28% occur once, and the top ten carry roughly 13%. Their antigens remain unidentified. The specimen was CD4+ T cells from blood, cultured in vitro, collected after SARS-CoV-2 vaccination. The receptors originated from a human donor who had recovered from COVID-19. Each CDR3 is given with its conserved first and last residue. Fields, in order: V gene, D gene, J gene, CDR3 protein. A D gene is named only where the DNA matches it firmly.

>TRBV10-1|TRBD1|TRBJ1-5
CASDRAAGGASEQPQHF
>TRBV28|-|-
CASTTGGSRYEQYF
>TRBV6-1|TRBD1|TRBJ2-5
CASSPTGGRETQYF
>TRBV20-1|TRBD2|TRBJ2-4
CSAAGESKNIQYF
>TRBV6-1|TRBD2|TRBJ2-1
CASSLEGLAGVGQFF
>TRBV5-1|-|TRBJ1-2
CASSPGDGRTPAGYTF
>TRBV7-8|TRBD2|TRBJ2-1
CASSSLAGLRNEQFF
>TRBV6-1|-|TRBJ2-3
CASKGSWSTDTQYF
>TRBV12-3/TRBV12-4|-|TRBJ1-3
CASSPDSVRNTIYF
>TRBV27|TRBD2|TRBJ2-1
CASSLTTSANNEQFF
>TRBV30|-|TRBJ2-6
CARGLRGNSGANVLTF
>TRBV15|-|TRBJ1-5
CATSRRTDYSNQPQHF
>TRBV4-3|-|TRBJ2-7
CASSQDERQPAHSYEQYF
>TRBV27|-|TRBJ1-1
CASQSAPLSNTEAFF
>TRBV7-2|TRBD1|TRBJ2-3
CASSWDRATTDTQYF
>TRBV18|-|TRBJ1-5
CASSPQGPVQPQHF